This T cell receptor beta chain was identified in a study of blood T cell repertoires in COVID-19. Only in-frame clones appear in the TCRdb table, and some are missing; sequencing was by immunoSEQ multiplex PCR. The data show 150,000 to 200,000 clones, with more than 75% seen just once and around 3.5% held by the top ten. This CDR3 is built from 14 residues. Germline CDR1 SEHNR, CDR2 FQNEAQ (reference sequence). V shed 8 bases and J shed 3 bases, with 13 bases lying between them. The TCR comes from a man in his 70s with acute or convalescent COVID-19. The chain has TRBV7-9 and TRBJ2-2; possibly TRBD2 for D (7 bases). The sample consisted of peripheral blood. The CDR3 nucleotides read TGTGCCAGCTCGGGGGGCGTGTACACCGGGGAGCTGTTTTTT. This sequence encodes CASSGGVYTGELFF.